This is a list of T cell receptor beta chains from one sample in a study of T cells in tumors after PD-1 blockade. Data came from immunoSEQ multiplex PCR; TCRdb stores just in-frame clones and leaves some out. The sample has approximately 60,000 clones; approximately 79% are singletons. The sample was PBMCs, taken after anti-PD-1 treatment. The origin of the receptors is a human donor with basal cell carcinoma. Both conserved end residues are part of each CDR3. Fields, in order: CDR3 length, V gene, J gene, clone size, D gene, CDR3 DNA, CDR3 protein. The D gene is left open where the match is weak. Only some rows state a clone size, as once, few, many or a class for expanded clones.

>15|TRBV14|TRBJ1-4|-|TRBD1
TGTGCCAGCAGCGCGCGAGGGGGCAGTTATGAAAAACTGTTTTTT
CASSARGGSYEKLFF
>13|TRBV12-3/TRBV12-4|TRBJ2-2|-|-
TGTGCCAGCAGGGGACAGAACACCGGGGAGCTGTTTTTT
CASRGQNTGELFF
>14|TRBV3-1/TRBV3-2|TRBJ2-7|-|-
TGTGCCAGCAGCCCCCAACGGAACTCCTACGAGCAGTACTTC
CASSPQRNSYEQYF
>10|TRBV29-1|TRBJ1-1|-|-
TGCAGCGTGATAGACACTGAAGCTTTCTTT
CSVIDTEAFF
>14|TRBV5-1|TRBJ2-6|-|-
TGCGCCAGCAGCTTGGACCCTGGGGCCAACGTCCTGACTTTC
CASSLDPGANVLTF
>13|TRBV5-6|TRBJ2-3|-|-
TGTGCCAGCAGCTTGGCCTACACAGATACGCAGTATTTT
CASSLAYTDTQYF
>21|TRBV1|TRBJ1-3|-|-
TGCACCAGCAGCCAAATCCCCGGGACAGGGACTTACTCCTACTCTGGAAACACCATATATTTT
CTSSQIPGTGTYSYSGNTIYF
>13|TRBV6-2/TRBV6-3|TRBJ2-7|-|-
TGTGCCAGCAGTTACTCATCTACCTACGAGCAGTACTTC
CASSYSSTYEQYF
>15|TRBV30|TRBJ2-2|-|-
TGTGCCTGGGGGGGCCCGGGCAGGGGTAGTGGGGAGCTGTTTTTT
CAWGGPGRGSGELFF
>16|TRBV28|TRBJ2-3|-|-
TGTGCCAGCGGAAATGCGTCGTTTACTAGCACAGATACGCAGTATTTT
CASGNASFTSTDTQYF
>12|TRBV30|TRBJ2-7|-|TRBD1
TGTGCCTGGAAACAGGGGGCCTACGAGCAGTACTTC
CAWKQGAYEQYF
>14|TRBV7-2|TRBJ2-7|few|-
TGTGCCAGCAGCTTAGGAGGGTCCGCCTACGAGCAGTACTTC
CASSLGGSAYEQYF
>16|TRBV7-6|TRBJ2-7|-|TRBD1
TGTGCCAGCAGCTTCGCCGGGGACAGGGGTAAGGACGAGCAGTACTTC
CASSFAGDRGKDEQYF
>15|TRBV18|TRBJ1-6|-|TRBD1
TGTGCCAGCTCACCGACCGGGACAGCTAATTCACCCCTCCACTTT
CASSPTGTANSPLHF
>11|TRBV18|TRBJ2-3|few|-
TGTGCCAGCTCACCATGGGATACGCAGTATTTT
CASSPWDTQYF
>14|TRBV13|TRBJ1-2|-|-
TGTGCCAGCAGCCTCTACGGGGGGCAAAGTGGCTACACCTTC
CASSLYGGQSGYTF
>16|TRBV3-1/TRBV3-2|TRBJ1-4|few|-
TGTGCCAGCAGCCAAGTTGCGGGGGTTACTAATGAAAAACTGTTTTTT
CASSQVAGVTNEKLFF
>15|TRBV5-4|TRBJ1-4|-|-
TGTGCCAGCAGCCCCGGTCCAGCGGGGGATGAAAAACTGTTTTTT
CASSPGPAGDEKLFF
>16|TRBV5-6|TRBJ2-6|-|-
TGTGCCAGCAGCTTTATCATTTCCTCTGGGGCCAACGTCCTGACTTTC
CASSFIISSGANVLTF
>17|TRBV18|TRBJ2-2|-|-
TGTGCCAGCTCACCATGGGGTGAGGGTTCTTTGACCGGGGAGCTGTTTTTT
CASSPWGEGSLTGELFF
>16|TRBV4-2|TRBJ1-2|-|-
TGTGCCAGCAGCCAAGCCGCAGAGAAGACTAACTATGGCTACACCTTC
CASSQAAEKTNYGYTF
>13|TRBV30|TRBJ1-2|-|-
TGTGCCTGCCCCAAATGGGTTAACTATGGCTACACCTTC
CACPKWVNYGYTF
>13|TRBV6-5|TRBJ2-3|large|-
TGTGCCAGCAGCTCAGGACTACTAGATACGCAGTATTTT
CASSSGLLDTQYF
>15|TRBV5-1|TRBJ1-3|-|TRBD1
TGCGCCAGCAGCCCCTGGACAGGGGGTGGAAACACCATATATTTT
CASSPWTGGGNTIYF
>14|TRBV3-1/TRBV3-2|TRBJ1-2|-|-
TGTGCCAGCAGCCAAGGGCAGGGAAAATATGGCTACACCTTC
CASSQGQGKYGYTF
>12|TRBV6-6|TRBJ1-2|-|-
TGTGCCAGCAGTCCTTCTAACTATGGCTACACCTTC
CASSPSNYGYTF
>13|TRBV2|TRBJ2-5|few|TRBD1
TGTGCCAGCTCGACAGGGCCCCAAGAGACCCAGTACTTC
CASSTGPQETQYF
>15|TRBV30|TRBJ2-3|-|-
TGTGCCTGGAGGGGCCGACTTGGGAGCACAGATACGCAGTATTTT
CAWRGRLGSTDTQYF